This entry lists 4 T cell receptor beta chains sequenced from one sample in a study of T cell clonotyping in hematopoietic cell transplantation. Sequenced by immunoSEQ multiplex PCR; TCRdb stores in-frame clones only, minus some. This table has around 17,000 clones, 71% appearing once. Sequencing was done on a sample of peripheral blood mononuclear cells. Receptors were obtained from a woman aged 60-70 years in good health. Some clones in this sample may be carry-over from other donors' samples.

This chain links TRBV9 with TRBJ2-2, with a possible D match to TRBD2 (7 bases). The V gene lost 3 bases and the J gene lost 4 bases, with 16 bases spanning the gap. The CDR3 extends over 16 amino acids. CDR1 and CDR2 from the germline V gene are SGDLS and YYNGEE. CDR3 amino acids: CASSAMGGAGTGELFF. The DNA of the CDR3 is TGTGCCAGCAGCGCGATGGGGGGGGCCGGCACCGGGGAGCTGTTTTTT. The full variable domain, completed using reference TRBV9 and TRBJ2-2, is DSGVTQTPKHLITATGQRVTLRCSPRSGDLSVYWYQQSLDQGLQFLIQYYNGEERAKGNILERFSAQQFPDLHSELNLSSLELGDSALYFCASSAMGGAGTGELFFGEGSRLTVL.

This clone was observed a single time. The chain combines TRBV30 with TRBJ1-4; the D is unclear. The CDR3 runs 15 residues. Germline CDR1 and CDR2: GTSNPN and SVGIG (reference sequence). Deletions cut 2 bases from V and 3 bases from J, with 13 bases between. CDR3 amino acids: CAWSTTGNSNEKLFF. In nucleotides, the CDR3 is TGTGCCTGGAGTACAACCGGAAACTCTAATGAAAAACTGTTTTTT.

The J gene is TRBJ1-1, the V gene TRBV6-1; D is possibly TRBD1 (6 bases). This CDR3 spans 17 amino acids. Germline V gene lookup returns CDR1 MNHNS and CDR2 SASEGT. V was cut by 1 base and J by 3 bases, with 18 bases left in between. In nucleotides, the CDR3 is TGTGCCAGCAGTGAAGAGGGGGGGTTCTTTCGGGACACTGAAGCTTTCTTT. The encoded protein is CASSEEGGFFRDTEAFF.

V gene TRBV28 combines with J gene TRBJ1-4; perhaps TRBD1 as D (5 bases). There are 15 residues in the CDR3. V lost 4 bases, J lost 5 bases, and 14 bases lay in between. Germline CDR1 is MDHEN and CDR2 is SYDVKM. CDR3 loop: CASSSAGHTNEKLFF. The CDR3 DNA follows: TGTGCCAGCAGTTCTGCCGGACACACAAATGAAAAACTGTTTTTT. The variable domain in full, completed from reference TRBV28 and TRBJ1-4, reads DVKVTQSSRYLVKRTGEKVFLECVQDMDHENMFWYRQDPGLGLRLIYFSYDVKMKEKGDIPEGYSVSREKKERFSLILESASTNQTSMYLCASSSAGHTNEKLFFGSGTQLSVL.